These T cell receptor beta chains were read from a single sample in a study of human T cells and chemical hapten exposure. TCRdb independently ran MiXCR on the RACE reads; one entry per CDR3 protein. The sample lists about 160,000 distinct CDR3 sequences, 28% occurring once. This specimen consisted of whole blood, obtained in connection with sensitization to the hapten diphenylcyclopropenone (DPC). Receptors originate from a woman younger than 35 with alopecia areata. Some clones in this sample may be carry-over from other donors' samples. CDR3s include the opening cysteine and the closing phenylalanine or tryptophan. A D gene is named only where the DNA matches it firmly. The size entry is marked missing in some rows and otherwise reads once, few, many or a size class.

>many|TRBJ2-3|TRBV9|TRBD1
CASSVGQGIDTQYF
TGTGCCAGCAGCGTAGGACAGGGGATAGATACGCAGTATTTT
>-|TRBJ1-1|TRBV4-1|TRBD1
CASSRAQGLNTEAFF
TGCGCCAGCAGCCGGGCACAGGGGTTGAACACTGAAGCTTTCTTT
>few|TRBJ2-1|TRBV11-2|TRBD2
CASSFGTSSYNEQFF
TGTGCCAGCAGCTTTGGGACTAGCTCCTACAATGAGCAGTTCTTC
>-|TRBJ1-1|TRBV6-6|-
CASSLNRQDGAEAFF
TGTGCCAGCAGTCTCAACCGACAGGATGGGGCTGAAGCTTTCTTT
>few|TRBJ1-1|TRBV25-1|-
CASTTFGGNTEAFF
TGTGCCAGCACCACCTTTGGGGGAAACACTGAAGCTTTCTTT
>-|TRBJ2-5|TRBV25-1|-
CASQFRAPKEQETQYF
TGTGCCAGCCAATTCCGGGCACCAAAGGAGCAAGAGACCCAGTACTTC
>-|TRBJ2-5|TRBV6-2/TRBV6-3|TRBD2
CASSYLVAGVEETQYF
TGTGCCAGCAGTTACTTGGTAGCGGGAGTGGAGGAGACCCAGTACTTC
>few|TRBJ1-2|TRBV15|-
CATSRGRGPALFGYTF
TGTGCCACCAGCCGCGGGAGAGGCCCGGCCCTTTTTGGCTACACCTTC
>-|TRBJ2-3|TRBV20-1|-
CSAKNSGGTDTQYF
TGCAGTGCTAAAAATAGTGGGGGCACAGATACGCAGTATTTT
>-|TRBJ1-1|TRBV6-2/TRBV6-3|-
CASRYDLDSLNTEAFF
TGTGCCAGCAGATACGACCTGGACAGCCTGAACACTGAAGCTTTCTTT
>few|TRBJ2-1|TRBV24-1|-
CATSETTDYNEQFF
TGTGCCACCAGTGAGACGACAGACTACAATGAGCAGTTCTTC
>few|TRBJ2-6|TRBV3-1|TRBD1
CASSPLPGQGQPGANVLTF
TGTGCCAGCAGTCCTCTTCCGGGACAGGGGCAACCTGGGGCCAACGTCCTGACTTTC
>few|TRBJ2-2|TRBV29-1|TRBD1
CSVRDRRTGELFF
TGCAGCGTCCGGGACAGGCGCACCGGGGAGCTGTTTTTT
>-|TRBJ1-2|TRBV27|-
CASRGGIHGYTF
TGTGCCAGCAGGGGGGGGATCCATGGCTACACCTTC
>few|TRBJ2-7|TRBV7-9|TRBD2
CASSPHPPGTSSYEQYF
TGTGCCAGCAGCCCACACCCGCCCGGGACTAGCTCCTACGAGCAGTACTTC
>few|TRBJ2-7|TRBV7-9|-
CASSPGSRYEQYF
TGTGCCAGCAGCCCCGGGTCTCGCTACGAGCAGTACTTC
>few|TRBJ2-1|TRBV7-9|-
CASSSTQGHNEQFF
TGTGCCAGCAGCTCCACTCAGGGACACAATGAGCAGTTCTTC
>-|TRBJ2-7|TRBV6-5|TRBD1
CASSHGTAIEQYF
TGTGCCAGCAGTCACGGGACAGCGATCGAGCAGTACTTC